These 24 T cell receptor beta chains came from one sample sequenced in a study of shared clonotypes between healthy human individuals. The assay was immunoSEQ multiplex PCR, and TCRdb's table has in-frame clones only and misses some. The table has 2 million to 3 million clones, 80% to 95% seen once. Sequences were obtained from naive CD4+ T cells from PBMCs. The subset: CD45RA+ positively selected. The receptor source for this set is a man aged 18 to 29 in good health. Some clones in this sample may be carry-over from other donors' samples.

This chain joins TRBV5-4 and TRBJ2-5; D is unresolved. The end of the DNA is better explained by TRBJ2-7, so the J call may be wrong. From germline, CDR1 is SGHNT and CDR2 YYREEE (reference sequence). The CDR3 has 13 amino acids. Written as DNA, the CDR3 is TGTGCCAGCAGCTTGGTGTCAGGCTACGAGCAGTACTTC. Translation gives CASSLVSGYEQYF.

V gene TRBV6-1 combines with J gene TRBJ1-3; D remains unclear. CDR3 length: 15 amino acids. V shed 0 bases and J shed 0 bases, with 6 bases lying between them. Germline V CDR1 and CDR2: MNHNS, SASEGT. This CDR3 reads CASSEAASSGNTIYF. For the CDR3, the DNA is TGTGCCAGCAGTGAAGCGGCCTCCTCTGGAAACACCATATATTTT.

In DNA form, the CDR3 reads TGTGCCAGCAGCTTGTCCCGAGCGGACCGGGGTGGTTTCTACAATGAGCAGTTCTTC. This translates into CASSLSRADRGGFYNEQFF. The rearrangement uses TRBV5-6 and TRBJ2-1, with TRBD2 as a possible D gene (5 bases). CDR1 is SGHDT, CDR2 YYEEEE, per germline. V lost 1 base and J 3 bases, leaving 23 bases between the germline ends. The CDR3 is 19 amino acids.

The genes are TRBV6-1 and TRBJ1-5, with TRBD1 identical over 8 bases. This CDR3 contains 14 residues. Unmatched junction bases numbered 8, after V lost 7 bases and J lost 6 bases. The germline gives CDR1 MNHNS, CDR2 SASEGT. The CDR3 reads CASIRAGGSQPQHF. The CDR3 nucleotides read TGTGCCAGCATCCGGGCAGGGGGCTCTCAGCCCCAGCATTTT.

Concerning this clone itself: The same CDR3 is also encoded by other DNA sequences in this sample. This chain connects TRBV6-5 to TRBJ2-7; the D call may be TRBD1 or TRBD2 (5 bases each). Germline CDR1 and CDR2: MNHEY and SVGAGI. The CDR3 is made up of 14 amino acids. V was pared by 0 bases and J by 0 bases, with 6 bases between. The CDR3 region has the DNA TGTGCCAGCAGTTACTCTGGGGGCTCCTACGAGCAGTACTTC. This codes for CASSYSGGSYEQYF.

This clone was detected only a few times. This chain joins TRBV2 and TRBJ1-5; D is unclear. Trimming stripped 4 bases from V and 3 bases from J, with 10 bases between. The CDR3 consists of 14 residues. Germline assignment: CDR1 SNHLY and CDR2 FYNNEI. This CDR3 reads CASSGERINQPQHF. The CDR3 DNA follows: TGTGCCAGCAGTGGTGAACGGATCAATCAGCCCCAGCATTTT.

The genes are TRBV28 and TRBJ2-7, with TRBD2 as a possible D gene (6 bases). The germline CDR1 and CDR2 sequences are MDHEN and SYDVKM. The CDR3 contains 14 residues. The V end was cut by 7 bases, the J end by 11 bases, with 24 bases between. The CDR3 protein is CASTKAGAGGEEYF. The CDR3 region has the DNA TGTGCCAGCACGAAAGCGGGCGCAGGAGGAGAGGAGTACTTC.

V gene TRBV5-1 combines with J gene TRBJ2-3, with D unresolved. Germline V gene data show CDR1 as SGHRS and CDR2 as YFSETQ. CDR3 length: 15 residues. The V and J ends lost 0 bases and 4 bases respectively, with 12 bases between them. The CDR3 loop reads CASSLVGARADTQYF. Here the CDR3 DNA reads TGCGCCAGCAGCTTGGTTGGAGCTCGGGCAGATACGCAGTATTTT.

The chain recombines TRBV18 with TRBJ1-1; 7 bases are a match to TRBD1. In germline, CDR1 is KGHSH, CDR2 LQKENI. This CDR3 comprises 16 residues. After removal of 1 base from V and 0 bases from J, the junction contained 5 bases not matched to a gene. The CDR3 nucleotides read TGTGCCAGCTCACCACGTTCGGGACAGATGAACACTGAAGCTTTCTTT. It translates to CASSPRSGQMNTEAFF. Full variable domain (rest looked up from reference TRBV18 and TRBJ1-1): NAGVMQNPRHLVRRRGQEARLRCSPMKGHSHVYWYRQLPEEGLKFMVYLQKENIIDESGMPKERFSAEFPKEGPSILRIQQVVRGDSAAYFCASSPRSGQMNTEAFFGQGTRLTVV.

This clone came up a few times. J is TRBJ2-1 and V is TRBV19; 13 bases fit TRBD2. The length of the CDR3 is 15 residues. V lost 3 bases, J lost 9 bases, and 5 bases stayed unmatched. Germline V gene data show CDR1 as LNHDA and CDR2 as SQIVND (reference sequence). The DNA of the CDR3 is TGTGCCAGTAGTATCCTACTAGCGGGGGGGATTGAGCAGTTCTTC. Its protein product is CASSILLAGGIEQFF.

This rearrangement joins TRBV6-1 to TRBJ2-7, with D perhaps being TRBD1 or TRBD2 (5 bases each). The CDR3 totals 15 residues. CDR1 and CDR2 (germline): MNHNS, SASEGT. V lost 8 bases to trimming and J lost 0 bases, with 17 bases between them. This chain's CDR3 is CASPGRGSLSYEQYF. In DNA form, the CDR3 reads TGTGCCAGCCCCGGACGGGGCAGCCTCTCCTACGAGCAGTACTTC.

V and J are TRBV19 and TRBJ2-7; no clear D. The germline CDR1 and CDR2 sequences are LNHDA and SQIVND (reference sequence). This CDR3 comprises 14 residues. With 4 bases removed from V and 2 bases from J, the gap between germline ends came to 12 bases. CDR3 sequence (DNA): TGTGCCAGTAGTACAGCTCGGGCGCCCTACGAGCAGTACTTC. Amino acids: CASSTARAPYEQYF.

The chain links TRBV23-1 to TRBJ1-1; 7 bases align to TRBD1. TRBV23-1 is sorted into the ORF group, with uncertain function. The CDR3 spans 15 residues. Losses at the gene ends were 3 bases for V and 1 base for J; bases not matched to a gene: 5. The CDR3 DNA is TGCGCCAGCAGTCAGATGACAGGGTGGAACACTGAAGCTTTCTTT. This codes for CASSQMTGWNTEAFF.

The V gene is TRBV27, the J gene TRBJ2-1; D remains ambiguous. V was clipped by 8 bases and J by 4 bases, with 27 bases between them. From germline, CDR1 is MNHEY and CDR2 SMNVEV (reference sequence). There are 18 residues in the CDR3. CDR3 residues: CASEIVGPPLSLYNEQFF. The DNA for the CDR3 is TGTGCCAGCGAAATTGTAGGTCCCCCCCTTTCATTATACAATGAGCAGTTCTTC.

This clone was found once. The chain has TRBV7-2 and TRBJ2-7, with 7 bases fitting TRBD1. Germline V gives CDR1 SGHTA, CDR2 FQGNSA. The CDR3 spans 14 residues. V was pared by 5 bases and J by 2 bases, with 6 bases of the junction left unmatched. Written as DNA, the CDR3 is TGTGCCAGCAGCAGTCCAGGGGGAACCTACGAGCAGTACTTC. Translating it yields CASSSPGGTYEQYF. The full variable domain, completed using reference TRBV7-2 and TRBJ2-7, is GAGVSQSPSNKVTEKGKDVELRCDPISGHTALYWYRQSLGQGLEFLIYFQGNSAPDKSGLPSDRFSAERTGGSVSTLTIQRTQQEDSAVYLCASSSPGGTYEQYFGPGTRLTVT.

This chain uses TRBV2 with TRBJ1-3; D gene ambiguous. V lost 1 base and J lost 4, with 8 bases in between. The length of the CDR3 is 14 residues. CDR1 and CDR2 from the germline V gene are SNHLY and FYNNEI. Here the CDR3 reads CASSEGSAGNTIYF. The DNA of the CDR3 is TGTGCCAGCAGTGAAGGCTCCGCGGGAAACACCATATATTTT.

The chain employs TRBV29-1 and TRBJ1-4; tentatively, D is TRBD1 (6 bases). CDR1 is SQVTM and CDR2 is ANQGSEA in the germline V gene. The CDR3 has 13 amino acids. The ends were cut back, 4 bases at V and 8 bases at J, with 14 bases in the middle. CDR3 DNA sequence: TGCAGCGTTGGGGGACAAGGCGGGGAAAAACTGTTTTTT. Protein product: CSVGGQGGEKLFF.

The rearrangement uses TRBV5-4 and TRBJ1-2; 7 bases map to TRBD1. The CDR3 sequence is 14 residues long. The V gene's germline CDR1 is SGHNT and CDR2 YYREEE (reference sequence). V shed 2 bases, J shed 4 bases, and the junction held 5 bases outside the gene matches. The CDR3 coding sequence is TGTGCCAGCAGCTTAGACAGGGTATCCTATGGCTACACCTTC. Amino acids: CASSLDRVSYGYTF.

The CDR3 nucleotides are TGTGCCAGTAGTAAAACCACAACCTGGACAGGGAGGAATCAGCCCCAGCATTTT. The encoded protein is CASSKTTTWTGRNQPQHF. The chain uses TRBV19 and TRBJ1-5; 8 bases line up with TRBD1. The CDR3 loop spans 18 amino acids. CDR1 LNHDA and CDR2 SQIVND come from the germline V gene (reference sequence). The V segment lost 4 bases and the J segment 4 bases; nucleotides outside the gene matches: 15.

This clone is a singleton in its sample. The rearrangement links TRBV2 to TRBJ2-1; TRBD2 matches 9 bases. V gave up 4 bases and J gave up 6 bases; unmatched junction bases: 7. The CDR3 is 15 residues long. Germline values: CDR1 SNHLY, CDR2 FYNNEI. CDR3 amino acids: CASSVGAGGFNEQFF. The CDR3 bases are TGTGCCAGCAGTGTAGGAGCGGGAGGTTTCAATGAGCAGTTCTTC.

The chain couples TRBV29-1 to TRBJ2-7; 9 bases are a match to TRBD1. CDR3 length equals 11 residues. Trimming removed 7 bases from V and 6 bases from J; junction bases left unmatched: 4. From germline, CDR1 is SQVTM and CDR2 ANQGSEA. In DNA, the CDR3 is TGCAGCGGAGGACAGGGGCGCGAGCAGTACTTC. Protein sequence: CSGGQGREQYF.

The V and J genes are TRBV5-1 and TRBJ1-5, with D maybe TRBD1 (5 bases). Germline values: CDR1 SGHRS, CDR2 YFSETQ. Trimming removed 0 bases at V and 4 bases at J, with 17 bases between. CDR3 length: 17 residues. CDR3 sequence reads: CASSLGFSGGSNQPQHF. In DNA form, the CDR3 reads TGCGCCAGCAGCTTGGGTTTTTCGGGGGGGTCAAATCAGCCCCAGCATTTT.

The chain couples TRBV2 to TRBJ1-3; D uncertain. The CDR3 covers 13 residues. The V and J ends lost 6 bases and 2 bases respectively, with 8 bases between them. Germline CDR1 reads SNHLY; CDR2 reads FYNNEI. The DNA for the CDR3 is TGTGCCAGCAGCCCGGCGACTGGAAACACCATATATTTT. It yields the protein CASSPATGNTIYF.

V is TRBV6-5 and J is TRBJ1-5; D uncertain. Germline CDR1 and CDR2: MNHEY and SVGAGI. The CDR3 covers 13 residues. V was shortened by 3 bases and J by 4 bases, with 7 bases between the two germline ends. The CDR3 is CASSYSQNQPQHF. In DNA, the CDR3 is TGTGCCAGCAGTTATTCGCAAAATCAGCCCCAGCATTTT.